The sequence of this T cell receptor beta chain was determined in a study of shared clonotypes between healthy human individuals (dated by TCRdb to between 2020 and 2021). Study-level background: The cohort comprised a couple of women and a few men aged 18 to 49 years. For each donor, CD4 naive and CD4 memory were each run on three plates, CD8 naive on two plates, and CD8 memory on one plate. The study deeply sequenced blood TCR repertoires of five healthy adults to estimate repertoire size and the extent of clonotype sharing between individuals. Libraries were prepared and TCR repertoires were sequenced by different laboratories using diverse techniques, in order to increase sequencing depth and limit assay-specific biases. Leukapheresis yielded between about 0.94 and 9 billion PBMCs per donor. On the study overall, not on this receptor specifically: Pairwise subsampling indicated that sequencing depth was expected to affect the degree of clonotype sharing among donors. Sampling was restricted to blood, and TCR repertoires in tissue are likely to differ from TCR repertoires in blood. Because the study included a small number of donors, the genetic and exposure-history diversity represented was limited. Around 5% of naive CD4, more than 3% of naive CD8, 2.3% of memory CD4, and around 0.4% of memory CD8 clonotypes were shared across several donors. Naive subsets generally had larger estimated clonotype richness than memory subsets did. Higher generation probabilities were observed for clonotypes shared by all four sorted-subset donors than for non-shared clonotypes. Rarefaction of sorted-subset datasets indicated incomplete sequencing despite the large sequencing depth.

This clone was counted a single time. Its cognate antigen has yet to be identified. Base qualities are not recorded, but no much larger clone differs from it by a single base. As encoded in the germline V gene, CDR1 is SQVTM while CDR2 is ANQGSEA. Between the V and J ends, shortened by 7 bases and 5 bases respectively, the junction contains 17 bases. Including the terminal cysteine and phenylalanine, the CDR3 comprises 14 residues. This entry keeps only the CDR3 DNA: 42 bases, framed from base 1. The donors were healthy, HIV-negative adults who had no recently reported acute infections or vaccinations. Every donor was a Caucasian adult residing in Nashville, Tennessee, USA. CD4+ T cells were enriched by magnetic negative selection; naive cells were then positively selected on CD45RA, and the negative fraction formed the memory subset. Blood was obtained by leukapheresis, after which PBMCs were separated by Ficoll-Histopaque density gradient centrifugation and cryopreserved in liquid nitrogen vapor phase. Analytical flow cytometry was used to check the purity and quantity of each magnetically sorted T cell population. From each sorted fraction, genomic DNA was isolated and quantified by UV absorbance on a Nanodrop 2000c.

Using the deep immunoSEQ assay, TCR CDR3 regions were amplified from genomic DNA by multiplex PCR. Extracted genomic DNA from each cell subset was spread evenly across all wells of several immunoSEQ 96-well plates, with each plate serving as a replicate. Each replicate PCR for sorted subsets received around 0.2 ug genomic DNA, equal to tens of thousands of T cell genomes. Purified libraries were quantified with a Qubit 3.0 fluorometer, sized on a Bioanalyzer 2100, and re-quantified with the KAPA Library Quantification kit. Every immunoSEQ 96-well plate was sequenced on a dedicated single-read 150-cycle Illumina NextSeq 550 flow cell. The paper's data handling went like this. Because the immunoSEQ output included only junctional sequences and no quality scores, the filtering could not be the same as the filtering used for full-length reads. Sequences were annotated with PyIR, a Python wrapper for IgBLAST v1.9, and V/J genes and CDR3 were assigned using IMGT germline references. Reads with weak V/J assignments (E-value above 1e-6), missing CDR3, stop codons, out-of-frame junctions, or ambiguous translated residues were removed. V3J clonotypes were defined as sequences sharing an identical inferred V gene, J gene, and CDR3 amino acid sequence. To compute the percentage overlap between repertoires, the number of shared unique clonotypes was divided by the size of the smaller repertoire. Three approaches were used to assess repertoire richness: RTK rarefaction, the Chao1 estimator, and Recon v2.1 estimates of unobserved clonotypes. Generation probabilities for all TCRbeta clonotypes obtained by the gDNA method from a handful of donors were computed using OLGA. As stored in TCRdb, this immuneACCESS dataset retains in-frame rearrangements with V and J assigned. A fraction of the clones does not appear; measured against another copy, unresolved V genes explain less than half of the discrepancy, and the remainder lacks a known reason. V, J and clone size are taken as reported in that table, and D and trimming were inferred from the DNA itself. The sample contains 2,500,000 or so clones, 93% of them found a single time. The ten most abundant clones make up roughly 0.39% of the sample.

The sequenced sample consisted of naive CD4+ T cells from PBMCs. This specimen's cell subset or site label, interpreted: CD45RA+ positively selected. Rearrangement joined TRBV29-1 to TRBJ2-2; the D gene cannot be resolved reliably. The source of this sequence is a man aged 18 to 35 in good health. Some clones in this sample may be carry-over from other donors' samples. The CDR3 amino acid sequence is: CSAKGTDGTGELFF. The bases read TGCAGCGCCAAAGGAACCGACGGAACCGGGGAGCTGTTTTTT.